This T cell receptor (beta chain) stems from a study of T cells in Graves' hyperthyroidism and ophthalmopathy. Looking at the study overall: Peripheral blood was drawn at first diagnosis, prior to all treatment.

Amplified regions were TCR beta CDR3 sequences from RNA transcripts. In the first-round RT-PCR of the TCR CDR3, the HTBI primer set was used. TCRdb re-called the multiplex PCR reads through MiXCR, storing one row per CDR3 protein. Seen here are 400,000 to 600,000 distinct CDR3 sequences, around 20% observed once, and the top ten hold approximately 25%. Graves' hyperthyroidism was deemed stable absent ophthalmopathy progression within 18 months. Uncontrolled infection, other autoimmune disease, pregnancy or lactation excluded patients. The diagnostic basis comprised clinical symptoms, serum thyroxine and TRAb, thyroid ultrasound and orbital computed tomography. This clonotype has a count of ten or more. This CDR3 region has 10 residues. The germline V and J ends were trimmed by 8 bases and 6 bases, with 7 bases remaining between them. CDR1 and CDR2 (germline): MNHNS, SASEGT.

Sequencing used blood. V is TRBV6-1 and J is TRBJ1-1; possible D gene TRBD1, 5 bases. The TCR comes from a man younger than 35 with Graves' hyperthyroidism. The CDR3 DNA follows: TGTGCCAGCGGGGCTGCTGAAGCTTTCTTT. It specifies CASGAAEAFF.